This TCR beta chain was recovered during a study of patients and donors after allogeneic stem cell transplantation. TCRdb recomputed calls from the RT-PCR reads with MiXCR, one row per CDR3 protein. Of about 8,800 distinct CDR3 sequences detected, approximately 4.2% appear once; the ten largest clones hold 15% to 20%. This clonotype has ten or more counts. CDR3 size: 16 residues. Trimming stripped 3 bases from V and 6 bases from J, with 19 bases between. Germline CDR1 KGHDR, CDR2 SFDVKD. The TCR was taken from a human donor who was either an allogeneic HSCT recipient or a stem cell or donor lymphocyte infusion donor (not recorded which). It is not recorded whose cells these are; they may come from a transplant donor. Sequenced sample: blood, either unsorted or a sorted T cell fraction (not recorded which). This sequence joins TRBV24-1 and TRBJ2-5; a weak D match, TRBD2 (6 bases). The CDR3 protein is CATSDAGTPGGKTQYF. The CDR3 DNA sequence: TGTGCCACCAGTGATGCTGGGACTCCGGGCGGGAAGACCCAGTACTTC.